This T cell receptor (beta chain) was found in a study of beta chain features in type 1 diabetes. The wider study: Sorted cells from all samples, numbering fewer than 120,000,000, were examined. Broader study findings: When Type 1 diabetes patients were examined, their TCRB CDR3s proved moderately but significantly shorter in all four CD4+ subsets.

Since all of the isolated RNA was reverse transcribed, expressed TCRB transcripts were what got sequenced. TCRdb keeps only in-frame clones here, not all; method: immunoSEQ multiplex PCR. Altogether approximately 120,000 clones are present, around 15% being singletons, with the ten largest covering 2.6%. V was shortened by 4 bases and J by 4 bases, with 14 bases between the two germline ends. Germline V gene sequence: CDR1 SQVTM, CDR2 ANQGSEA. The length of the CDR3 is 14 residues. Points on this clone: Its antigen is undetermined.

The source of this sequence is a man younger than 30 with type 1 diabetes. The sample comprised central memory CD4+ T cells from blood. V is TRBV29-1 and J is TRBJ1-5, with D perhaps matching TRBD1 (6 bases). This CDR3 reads CSVAQGEGNQPQHF. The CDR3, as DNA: TGCAGCGTTGCACAGGGAGAAGGGAATCAGCCCCAGCATTTT.